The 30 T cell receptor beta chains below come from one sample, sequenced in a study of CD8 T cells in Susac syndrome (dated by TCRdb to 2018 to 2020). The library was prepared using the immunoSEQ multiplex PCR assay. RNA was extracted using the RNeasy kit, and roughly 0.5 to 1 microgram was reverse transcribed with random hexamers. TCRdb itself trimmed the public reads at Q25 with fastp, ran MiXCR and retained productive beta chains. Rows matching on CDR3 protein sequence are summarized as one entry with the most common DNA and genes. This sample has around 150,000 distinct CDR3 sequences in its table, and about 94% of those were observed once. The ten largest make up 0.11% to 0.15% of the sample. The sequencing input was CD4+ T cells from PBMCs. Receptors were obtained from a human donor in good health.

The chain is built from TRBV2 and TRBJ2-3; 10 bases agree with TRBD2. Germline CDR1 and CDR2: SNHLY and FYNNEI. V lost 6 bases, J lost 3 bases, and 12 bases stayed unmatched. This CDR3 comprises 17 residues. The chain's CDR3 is CASRPYLSGGATDTQYF. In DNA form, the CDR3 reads TGTGCCAGCAGACCCTACCTAAGCGGGGGGGCAACAGATACGCAGTATTTT.

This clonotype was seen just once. The CDR3 here is CASNKGGSYNSPLHF. The CDR3 nucleotides are TGTGCCAGCAATAAAGGTGGATCCTATAATTCACCCCTCCACTTT. This chain uses TRBV5-4 with TRBJ1-6; unclear D gene. Germline CDR1 is SGHNT and CDR2 is YYREEE (reference sequence). V was clipped by 6 bases and J by 1 base, with 11 bases between them. This CDR3 is 15 amino acids long.

As DNA, the CDR3 is TGTGCCAGTAGCGGACAGAGCTATGGCTACACCTTC. This codes for CASSGQSYGYTF. The chain combines TRBV19 with TRBJ1-2; D is possibly TRBD1 (6 bases). Trimming removed 6 bases from V and 4 bases from J, with 9 bases in between. The CDR3 runs to 12 residues. Germline V gives CDR1 LNHDA, CDR2 SQIVND (reference sequence).

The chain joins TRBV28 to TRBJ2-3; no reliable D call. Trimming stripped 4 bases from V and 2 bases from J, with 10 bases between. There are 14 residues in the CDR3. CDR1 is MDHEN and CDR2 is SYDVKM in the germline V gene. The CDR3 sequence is CASSSPPNTDTQYF. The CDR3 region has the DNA TGTGCCAGCAGTTCACCCCCCAACACAGATACGCAGTATTTT.

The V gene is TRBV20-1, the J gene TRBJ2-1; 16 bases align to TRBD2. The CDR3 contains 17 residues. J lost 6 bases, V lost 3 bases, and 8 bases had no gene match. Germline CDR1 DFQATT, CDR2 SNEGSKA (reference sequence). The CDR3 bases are TGCAGTGCTAGTCGTTTCGGGACTAGCGGGGGGGCCAATGAGCAGTTCTTC. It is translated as CSASRFGTSGGANEQFF.

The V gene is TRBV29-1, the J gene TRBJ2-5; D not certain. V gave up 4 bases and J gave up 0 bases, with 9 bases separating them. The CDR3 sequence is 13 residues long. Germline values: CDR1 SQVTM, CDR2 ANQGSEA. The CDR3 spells CSVGQQYQETQYF. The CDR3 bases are TGCAGCGTTGGTCAGCAGTACCAAGAGACCCAGTACTTC.

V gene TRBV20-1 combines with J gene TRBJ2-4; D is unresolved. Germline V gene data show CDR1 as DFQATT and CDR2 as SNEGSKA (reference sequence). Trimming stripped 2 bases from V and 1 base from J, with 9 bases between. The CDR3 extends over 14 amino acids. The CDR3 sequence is CSARRDGAKNIQYF. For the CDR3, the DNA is TGCAGTGCTAGACGTGATGGGGCCAAAAACATTCAGTACTTC.

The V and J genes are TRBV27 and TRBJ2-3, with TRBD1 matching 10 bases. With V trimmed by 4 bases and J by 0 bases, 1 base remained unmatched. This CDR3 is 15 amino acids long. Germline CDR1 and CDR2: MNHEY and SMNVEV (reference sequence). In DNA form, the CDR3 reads TGTGCCAGCAGTTCGGGACAGGGGAGCACAGATACGCAGTATTTT. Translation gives CASSSGQGSTDTQYF.

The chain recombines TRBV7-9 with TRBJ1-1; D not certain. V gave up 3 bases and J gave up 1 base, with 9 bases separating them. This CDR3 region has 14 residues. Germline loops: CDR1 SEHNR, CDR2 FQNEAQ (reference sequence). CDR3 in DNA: TGTGCCAGCAGCTTGAGCATTAGGAACACTGAAGCTTTCTTT. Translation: CASSLSIRNTEAFF. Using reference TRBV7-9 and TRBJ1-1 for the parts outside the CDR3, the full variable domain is DTGVSQNPRHKITKRGQNVTFRCDPISEHNRLYWYRQTLGQGPEFLTYFQNEAQLEKSRLLSDRFSAERPKGSFSTLEIQRTEQGDSAMYLCASSLSIRNTEAFFGQGTRLTVV.

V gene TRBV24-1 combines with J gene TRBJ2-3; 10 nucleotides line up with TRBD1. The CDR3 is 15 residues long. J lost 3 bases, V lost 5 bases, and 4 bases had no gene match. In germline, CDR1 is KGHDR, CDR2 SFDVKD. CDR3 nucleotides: TGTGCCACCAGTGGCCCGGACAGGGGGACAGATACGCAGTATTTT. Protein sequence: CATSGPDRGTDTQYF.

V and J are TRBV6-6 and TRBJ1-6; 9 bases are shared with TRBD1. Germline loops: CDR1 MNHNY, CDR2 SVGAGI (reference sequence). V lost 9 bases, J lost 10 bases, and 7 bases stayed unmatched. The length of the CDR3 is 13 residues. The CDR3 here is CASKDRGQSPLHF. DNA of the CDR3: TGTGCCAGTAAGGACAGGGGTCAATCACCCCTCCACTTT.

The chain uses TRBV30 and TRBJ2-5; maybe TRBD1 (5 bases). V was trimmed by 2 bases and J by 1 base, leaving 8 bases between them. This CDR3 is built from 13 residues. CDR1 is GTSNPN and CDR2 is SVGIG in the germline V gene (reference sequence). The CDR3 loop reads CAWSTRAQETQYF. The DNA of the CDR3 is TGTGCCTGGAGTACCAGGGCCCAAGAGACCCAGTACTTC.

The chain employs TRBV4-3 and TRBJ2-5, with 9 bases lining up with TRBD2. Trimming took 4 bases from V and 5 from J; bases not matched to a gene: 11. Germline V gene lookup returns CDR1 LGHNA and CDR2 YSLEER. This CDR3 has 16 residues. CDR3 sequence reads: CASSLAGGGAAETQYF. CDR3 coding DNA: TGCGCCAGCAGCCTCGCGGGCGGGGGGGCCGCGGAGACCCAGTACTTC.

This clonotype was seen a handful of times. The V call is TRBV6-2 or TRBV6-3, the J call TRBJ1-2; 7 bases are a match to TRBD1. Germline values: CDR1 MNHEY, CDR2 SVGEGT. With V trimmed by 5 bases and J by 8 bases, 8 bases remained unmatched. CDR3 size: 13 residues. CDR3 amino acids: CASSIDRERGYTF. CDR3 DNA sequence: TGTGCCAGCAGTATCGACAGGGAACGCGGCTACACCTTC.

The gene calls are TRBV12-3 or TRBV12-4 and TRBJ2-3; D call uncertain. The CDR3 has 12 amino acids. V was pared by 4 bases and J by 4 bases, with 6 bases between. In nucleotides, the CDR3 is TGTGCCAGCAGTTCGCTAGCAGATACGCAGTATTTT. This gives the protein CASSSLADTQYF.

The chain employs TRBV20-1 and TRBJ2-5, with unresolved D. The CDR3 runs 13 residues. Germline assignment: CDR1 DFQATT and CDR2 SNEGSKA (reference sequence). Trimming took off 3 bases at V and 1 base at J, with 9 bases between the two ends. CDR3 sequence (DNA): TGCAGTGCTAGGGTTAACCTCCAAGAGACCCAGTACTTC. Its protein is CSARVNLQETQYF.

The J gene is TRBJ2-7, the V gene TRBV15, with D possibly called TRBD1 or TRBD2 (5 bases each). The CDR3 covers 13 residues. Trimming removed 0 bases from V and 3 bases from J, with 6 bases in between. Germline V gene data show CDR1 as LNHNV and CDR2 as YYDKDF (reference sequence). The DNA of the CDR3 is TGTGCCACCAGCAGAGATGGGGGCTACGAGCAGTACTTC. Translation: CATSRDGGYEQYF. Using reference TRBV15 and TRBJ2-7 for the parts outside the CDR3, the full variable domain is DAMVIQNPRYQVTQFGKPVTLSCSQTLNHNVMYWYQQKSSQAPKLLFHYYDKDFNNEADTPDNFQSRRPNTSFCFLDIRSPGLGDTAMYLCATSRDGGYEQYFGPGTRLTVT.

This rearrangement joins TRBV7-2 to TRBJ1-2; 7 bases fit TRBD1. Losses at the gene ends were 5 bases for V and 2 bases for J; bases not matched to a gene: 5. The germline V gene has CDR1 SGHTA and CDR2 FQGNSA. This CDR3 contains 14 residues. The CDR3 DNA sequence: TGTGCCAGCAGCACTAGGGACAGCAACTATGGCTACACCTTC. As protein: CASSTRDSNYGYTF.

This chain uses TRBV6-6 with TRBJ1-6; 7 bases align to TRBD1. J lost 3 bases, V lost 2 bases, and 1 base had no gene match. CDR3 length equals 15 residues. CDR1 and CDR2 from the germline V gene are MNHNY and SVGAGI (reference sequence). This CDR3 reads CASSYDRVYNSPLHF. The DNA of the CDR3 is TGTGCCAGCAGTTACGACAGGGTCTATAATTCACCCCTCCACTTT.

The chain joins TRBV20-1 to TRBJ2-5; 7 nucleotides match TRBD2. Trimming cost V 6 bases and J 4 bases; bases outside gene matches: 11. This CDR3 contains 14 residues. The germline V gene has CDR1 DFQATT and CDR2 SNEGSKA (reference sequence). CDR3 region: CSAGSRTSTETQYF. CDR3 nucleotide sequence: TGCAGTGCCGGGAGCCGGACTAGTACAGAGACCCAGTACTTC.

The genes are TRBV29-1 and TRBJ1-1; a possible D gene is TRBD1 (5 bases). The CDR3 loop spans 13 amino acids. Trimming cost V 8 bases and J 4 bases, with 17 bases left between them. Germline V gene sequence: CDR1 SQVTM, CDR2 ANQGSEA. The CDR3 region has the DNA TGCAGCACTGGTGGGGGGGAGGGCACTGAAGCTTTCTTT. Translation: CSTGGGEGTEAFF.

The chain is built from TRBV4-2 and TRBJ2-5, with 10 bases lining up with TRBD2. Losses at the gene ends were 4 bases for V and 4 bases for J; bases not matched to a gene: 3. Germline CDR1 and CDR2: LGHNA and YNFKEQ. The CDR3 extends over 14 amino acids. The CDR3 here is CASSPGLAAETQYF. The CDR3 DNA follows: TGTGCCAGCAGCCCTGGACTAGCGGCAGAGACCCAGTACTTC.

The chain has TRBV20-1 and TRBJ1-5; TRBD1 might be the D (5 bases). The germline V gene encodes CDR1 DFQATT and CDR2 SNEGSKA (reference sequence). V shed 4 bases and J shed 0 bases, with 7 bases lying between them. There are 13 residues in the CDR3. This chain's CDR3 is CSAKTVSNQPQHF. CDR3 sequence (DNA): TGCAGTGCTAAGACAGTTAGCAATCAGCCCCAGCATTTT.

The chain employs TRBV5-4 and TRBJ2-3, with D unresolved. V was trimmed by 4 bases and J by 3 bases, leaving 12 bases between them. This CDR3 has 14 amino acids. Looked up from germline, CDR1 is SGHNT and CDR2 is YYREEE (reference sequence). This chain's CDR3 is CASSRGQDTDTQYF. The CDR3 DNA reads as TGTGCCAGCAGCCGTGGGCAGGATACAGATACGCAGTATTTT.

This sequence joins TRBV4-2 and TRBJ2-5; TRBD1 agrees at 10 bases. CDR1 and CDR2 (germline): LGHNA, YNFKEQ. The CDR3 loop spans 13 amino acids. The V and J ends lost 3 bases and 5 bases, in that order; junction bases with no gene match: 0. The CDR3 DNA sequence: TGTGCCAGCAGCCAGGGACAGGGGGAGACCCAGTACTTC. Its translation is CASSQGQGETQYF.

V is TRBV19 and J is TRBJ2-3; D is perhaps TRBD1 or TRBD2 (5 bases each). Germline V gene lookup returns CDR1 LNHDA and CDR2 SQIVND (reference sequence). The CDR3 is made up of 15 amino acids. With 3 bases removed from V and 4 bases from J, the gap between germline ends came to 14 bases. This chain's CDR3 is CASSIVGSGPDTQYF. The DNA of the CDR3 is TGTGCCAGTAGTATCGTGGGGTCGGGGCCAGATACGCAGTATTTT.

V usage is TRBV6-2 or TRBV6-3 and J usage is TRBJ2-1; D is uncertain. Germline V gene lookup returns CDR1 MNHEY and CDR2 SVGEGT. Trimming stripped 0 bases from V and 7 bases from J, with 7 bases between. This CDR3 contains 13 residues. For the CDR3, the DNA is TGTGCCAGCAGTTACTCAATAGCTAATGAGCAGTTCTTC. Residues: CASSYSIANEQFF.

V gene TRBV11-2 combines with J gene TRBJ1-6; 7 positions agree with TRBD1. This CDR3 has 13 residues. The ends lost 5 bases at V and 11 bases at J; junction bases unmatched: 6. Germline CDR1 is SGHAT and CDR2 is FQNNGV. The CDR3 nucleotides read TGTGCCAGCAGCCAACAGGGGACTCCACCCCTCCACTTT. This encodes CASSQQGTPPLHF.

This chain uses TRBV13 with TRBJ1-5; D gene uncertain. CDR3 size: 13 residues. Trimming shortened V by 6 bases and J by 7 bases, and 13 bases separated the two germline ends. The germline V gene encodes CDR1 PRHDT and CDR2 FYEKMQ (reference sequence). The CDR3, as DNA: TGTGCCAGCAGTCCCTCTCTTAACCAGCCCCAGCATTTT. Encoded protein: CASSPSLNQPQHF.

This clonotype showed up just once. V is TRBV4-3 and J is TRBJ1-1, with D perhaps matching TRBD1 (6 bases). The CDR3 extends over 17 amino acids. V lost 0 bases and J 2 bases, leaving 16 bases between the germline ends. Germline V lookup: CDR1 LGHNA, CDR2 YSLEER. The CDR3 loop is CASSQDRPDRLNTEAFF. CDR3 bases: TGCGCCAGCAGCCAAGATCGACCCGACAGGCTTAACACTGAAGCTTTCTTT.